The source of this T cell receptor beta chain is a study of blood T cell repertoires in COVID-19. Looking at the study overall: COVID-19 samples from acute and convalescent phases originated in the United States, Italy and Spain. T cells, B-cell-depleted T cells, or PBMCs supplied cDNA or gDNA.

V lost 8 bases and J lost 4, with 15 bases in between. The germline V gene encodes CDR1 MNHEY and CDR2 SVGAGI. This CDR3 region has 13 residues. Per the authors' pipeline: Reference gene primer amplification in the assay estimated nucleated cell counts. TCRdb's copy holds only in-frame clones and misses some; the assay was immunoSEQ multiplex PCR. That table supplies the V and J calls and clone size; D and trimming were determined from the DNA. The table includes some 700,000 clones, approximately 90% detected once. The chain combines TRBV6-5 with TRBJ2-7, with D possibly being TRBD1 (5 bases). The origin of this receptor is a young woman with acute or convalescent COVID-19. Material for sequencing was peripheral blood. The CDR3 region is CASSNTGGYEQYF. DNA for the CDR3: TGTGCCAGCTCAAATACAGGTGGATACGAGCAGTACTTC.